Detailed here is one T cell receptor (beta chain). In the authors' methods: Scientists estimated how many nucleated cells there were by amplifying reference gene primers. TCRdb's table, derived via immunoSEQ multiplex PCR, lists solely in-frame clones and lacks some. V and J calls and clone size are those listed in that table; D and trimming were worked out from the DNA. The table includes about 52,000 clones, around 85% detected once. Seattle patients were enrolled while actively infected and followed longitudinally. The germline gives CDR1 SEHNR, CDR2 FQNEAQ (reference sequence). The CDR3 is 15 residues long. The ends lost 5 bases at V and 0 bases at J; junction bases unmatched: 4. These data belong to a study of blood T cell repertoires in COVID-19. Study-wide background: The samples span acute and convalescent COVID-19 from the United States, Italy and Spain. Sources were T cells, B-cell-depleted T cells, or PBMCs; the material itself was cDNA or gDNA.

The rearrangement uses TRBV7-9 and TRBJ1-5, with 7 bases fitting TRBD1. This TCR was recovered from a woman older than 75 with COVID-19, enrolled during active disease. The source material was peripheral blood. CDR3 protein: CASSKTGNSNQPQHF. CDR3 in DNA: TGTGCCAGCAGCAAGACAGGGAATAGCAATCAGCCCCAGCATTTT.